This T cell receptor beta chain was captured in a study of Ad26.COV2.S vaccination and SARS-CoV-2 variants. General observations from the study: Breadth, reportedly substantial, characterized the spike-specific CD8+ and CD4+ T cell responses after vaccination.

As for this clone: Its antigen is not known.

The CDR3 sequence is 14 residues long. The V end was cut by 0 bases, the J end by 0 bases, with 6 bases between. Germline V lookup: CDR1 ENHRY, CDR2 SYGVKD. Regarding treatment: 15 to 20 received Ad26.COV2.S at low or high dose, single or two shots; about 5 received placebo; per-sample allocation not given. Each sample was drawn 63 days after the first injection (of vaccine or placebo). Recruitment in Boston yielded a donor of adult age, 18-55 years. Some clones are missing from TCRdb's copy, which holds only in-frame ones; the method was immunoSEQ multiplex PCR. The sample carries 290,000 or so clones, over 75% recorded once.

This specimen consisted of peripheral blood, obtained in a trial of Ad26.COV2.S vaccine versus placebo. This chain uses TRBV10-3 with TRBJ2-7; D remains unclear. This TCR derives from a person aged 18-65 years who received the Ad26.COV2.S COVID-19 vaccine or a placebo. The CDR3 region has the DNA TGTGCCATCAGTGAGTCAGTCAGCTCCTACGAGCAGTACTTC. Amino acids: CAISESVSSYEQYF.